A single sample gave rise to the 29 T cell receptor beta chains below, sequenced in a study of T cells in Graves' hyperthyroidism and ophthalmopathy. Using RNA transcripts as the source, TCR beta CDR3 regions were amplified. HTBI primers were used for first-round RT-PCR of the TCR CDR3. MiXCR, run by TCRdb on the multiplex PCR reads, gives a single entry per CDR3 protein. This sample has a few hundred thousand distinct CDR3 sequences, with 35% to 55% found just once. Sequenced: peripheral blood or thyroid tissue (not recorded which). The receptors derive from a woman younger than 30 with Graves' hyperthyroidism.

The chain couples TRBV2 to TRBJ1-2; D gene uncertain. This CDR3 spans 11 amino acids. Germline V gives CDR1 SNHLY, CDR2 FYNNEI. Here the CDR3 DNA reads TGTGACCTAAGCGGGAGCTATGGCTACACCTTC. Protein: CDLSGSYGYTF.

About this clonotype itself: The junction departs from germline at one end; a sequencing error may be responsible. This chain connects TRBV7-6 to TRBJ2-7, with 11 bases that match TRBD2. Germline loops: CDR1 SGHVS, CDR2 FNYEAQ. This CDR3 is built from 15 residues. The CDR3 sequence is CASSSLKGLADFKHF. DNA of the CDR3: TGTGCCAGCAGCAGTTTAAAGGGACTAGCGGATTTCAAGCACTTC.

This clonotype occurred a few times. J is TRBJ1-2 and V is TRBV7-9, with TRBD1 matching over 9 bases. With 4 bases clipped from V and 8 bases from J, the junction kept 11 bases outside the gene matches. Germline CDR1 reads SEHNR; CDR2 reads FQNEAQ (reference sequence). The CDR3 contains 15 residues. CDR3 amino acids: CASSSTPDRGRGYTF. The CDR3 DNA is TGTGCCAGCAGCTCCACGCCGGACAGGGGCCGGGGCTACACCTTC.

This clonotype was observed at least ten times. The CDR3 nucleotides read TGCAGCGCTACAGACAGAGGAGACTATGGCTACACCTTC. Translated, it gives CSATDRGDYGYTF. This chain uses TRBV29-1 with TRBJ1-2, with a tentative D call TRBD1 (5 bases). The germline V gene has CDR1 SQVTM and CDR2 ANQGSEA. Trimming pared 7 bases from V and 3 bases from J, leaving 15 bases between. The CDR3 consists of 13 residues.

The gene calls are TRBV29-1 and TRBJ1-1; TRBD1 matches 7 bases. J lost 9 bases, V lost 6 bases, and 7 bases had no gene match. Germline V gene sequence: CDR1 SQVTM, CDR2 ANQGSEA. The CDR3 contains 11 residues. CDR3 in DNA: TGCAGCGTGAAGACAGGGCGTCAAGCTTTCTTT. This encodes CSVKTGRQAFF.

This clonotype was seen more than once but under ten times. The rearrangement joins TRBV20-1 to TRBJ1-1; a possible D gene is TRBD1 (5 bases). Per the germline V gene, CDR1 is DFQATT and CDR2 is SNEGSKA (reference sequence). CDR3 length: 12 residues. In DNA, the CDR3 is TGCTCCGACTATAGTAGGGGCACTGAAGCTTTCTTT. Translation: CSDYSRGTEAFF.

This clonotype was seen a handful of times. The CDR3 DNA follows: TGCAGTGCCGAGACAAACTATGGCTACACCTTC. It translates to CSAETNYGYTF. V and J are TRBV20-1 and TRBJ1-2; D gene ambiguous. V lost 6 bases, J lost 2 bases, and 7 bases lay in between. This CDR3 has 11 residues. The germline V gene has CDR1 DFQATT and CDR2 SNEGSKA (reference sequence).

The chain is built from TRBV4-1 and TRBJ1-1; the match to TRBD1 covers 8 bases. CDR3 length: 16 amino acids. V dropped 5 bases and J dropped 5; count of bases not matched to a gene: 13. CDR1 MGHRA and CDR2 YSYEKL come from the germline V gene. The CDR3 region is CASSLARGRLGTEAFF. For the CDR3, the DNA is TGCGCCAGCAGCTTAGCCAGGGGGCGTCTGGGAACTGAAGCTTTCTTT.

The rearrangement uses TRBV11-2 and TRBJ1-6; D gene unclear. CDR3 length: 16 residues. Germline loops: CDR1 SGHAT, CDR2 FQNNGV. Trimming left V 5 bases short and J 11 bases short, with 22 bases between. The DNA for the CDR3 is TGTGCCAGCAGCCAAATCCCTGACGGCAATCGGGCACCCCTCCACTTT. Translating gives CASSQIPDGNRAPLHF.

The chain links TRBV21-1 to TRBJ1-1; the D segment call TRBD1 is taken from the table without a DNA check. TRBV21-1 is shown as a pseudogene. This CDR3 is 17 amino acids long. CDR3 amino acids: CASSNTEETGTVAEAFF. CDR3 DNA sequence: TGTGCCAGCAGCAATACTGAAGAGACAGGTACGGTGGCTGAAGCTTTCTTT.

This clonotype was recorded a few times. This chain connects TRBV7-9 to TRBJ1-5; TRBD1 matches at 8 bases. From germline, CDR1 is SEHNR and CDR2 FQNEAQ (reference sequence). V trimming: 8 bases; J trimming: 6 bases; junction bases outside the gene matches: 9. CDR3 size: 14 residues. CDR3 in DNA: TGTGCCAGCTCACCACGGACAGGGATTCAGCCCCAGCATTTT. Residues: CASSPRTGIQPQHF.

V and J are TRBV29-1 and TRBJ1-2; 8 bases match TRBD1. The trim removed 1 base at V and 2 bases at J, leaving 6 bases unmatched. Germline-derived CDR1 and CDR2 are SQVTM and ANQGSEA. CDR3 length: 15 residues. The CDR3: CSVEGRQGANYGYTF. The CDR3 nucleotides are TGCAGCGTTGAAGGTCGGCAGGGGGCAAACTATGGCTACACCTTC.

The chain links TRBV7-9 to TRBJ1-4; 8 bases fit TRBD1. Germline V gene sequence: CDR1 SEHNR, CDR2 FQNEAQ (reference sequence). The ends lost 5 bases at V and 13 bases at J; junction bases unmatched: 3. The CDR3 contains 11 residues. For the CDR3, the DNA is TGTGCCAGCAGCCCAGGGGGCGGACTGTTTTTT. The encoded protein is CASSPGGGLFF.

The CDR3 protein is CASRYADYEQYF. DNA of the CDR3: TGTGCCAGCAGGTACGCGGACTACGAGCAGTACTTC. The V and J genes are TRBV2 and TRBJ2-7, with no clear D. From germline, CDR1 is SNHLY and CDR2 FYNNEI. CDR3 length: 12 residues. Between the trimmed V and J ends, which lost 6 bases and 3 bases, there was a span of 9 bases.

This rearrangement joins TRBV2 to TRBJ2-7; TRBD2 matches at 8 bases. There are 14 residues in the CDR3. J was trimmed by 3 bases and V by 6 bases; bases with no gene match: 7. Germline V CDR1 and CDR2: SNHLY, FYNNEI. CDR3 DNA: TGTGCCAGCAGAAAGGGTCTAGCGGGCTACGAGCAGTACTTC. Residues: CASRKGLAGYEQYF.

As regards this clonotype: A much bigger clone sits one base away, suggesting this may be a read error. This rearrangement joins TRBV2 to TRBJ1-5, with 7 bases lining up with TRBD1. V lost 3 bases, J lost 3 bases, and 8 bases stayed unmatched. Germline lookup yields CDR1 SNHLY and CDR2 FYNNEI. The CDR3 is made up of 16 amino acids. The CDR3: CASSDGTAGLNQPQHF. DNA for the CDR3: TGTGCCAGCAGTGATGGGACAGCGGGGCTCAATCAGCCCCAGCATTTT.

CDR3 region: CSAREMVSGANVLTF. The CDR3 region has the DNA TGCAGTGCTAGAGAGATGGTCTCTGGGGCCAACGTCCTGACTTTC. This sequence joins TRBV20-1 and TRBJ2-6, with D uncertain. The CDR3 covers 15 residues. Trimming pared 0 bases from V and 0 bases from J, leaving 6 bases between. In germline, CDR1 is DFQATT, CDR2 SNEGSKA (reference sequence).

This clonotype was found a few times. This chain connects TRBV2 to TRBJ2-7; the D gene is possibly TRBD2 (6 bases). V was clipped by 6 bases and J by 3 bases, with 18 bases between them. The CDR3 spans 15 residues. Germline lookup yields CDR1 SNHLY and CDR2 FYNNEI. CDR3 coding DNA: TGTGCCAGCAGCGAACTGCGGGGCCCCAACTACGAGCAGTACTTC. Amino acid sequence: CASSELRGPNYEQYF.

The gene calls are TRBV24-1 and TRBJ2-3, with 8 bases that match TRBD2. This CDR3 comprises 15 residues. V lost 8 bases and J lost 7; bases outside the gene matches: 13. The germline V gene has CDR1 KGHDR and CDR2 SFDVKD. CDR3 nucleotide sequence: TGTGCCACCACCAGGGGAGCGGGAGCGGGGAATACGCAGTATTTT. Its translation: CATTRGAGAGNTQYF.

Worth noting for this clonotype: This may be a read error, as it is one base from a much larger clone. The V and J genes are TRBV7-3 and TRBJ1-4, with no clear D. This CDR3 is built from 12 residues. From germline, CDR1 is SGHTA and CDR2 FQGTGA. Trimming removed 5 bases from V and 8 bases from J, with 9 bases in between. The CDR3 DNA follows: TGTGCCAGCAGCCCACAAAAGGAAAAACTGTTTTTT. Translating gives CASSPQKEKLFF.

V usage is TRBV10-3 and J usage is TRBJ2-7, with unresolved D. CDR1 and CDR2 from the germline V gene are ENHRY and SYGVKD. The CDR3 is 10 amino acids. The germline V and J ends were trimmed by 8 bases and 2 bases, with 4 bases remaining between them. For the CDR3, the DNA is TGTGCCATCGCAACCTACGAGCAGTACTTC. Protein product: CAIATYEQYF.

This clonotype was seen ten or more times. The V gene is TRBV2, the J gene TRBJ1-6; unclear D gene. Per germline, CDR1 SNHLY and CDR2 FYNNEI. Between the trimmed V and J ends, which lost 8 bases and 7 bases, there was a span of 6 bases. CDR3 length: 11 residues. Here the CDR3 DNA reads TGTGCCAGCCAGAGAAATTCACCCCTCCACTTT. It is translated as CASQRNSPLHF.

The chain employs TRBV2 and TRBJ1-5; D gene uncertain. Trimming cost V 8 bases and J 4 bases, with 15 bases left between them. The CDR3 has 14 amino acids. Germline V CDR1 and CDR2: SNHLY, FYNNEI. CDR3 DNA sequence: TGTGCCAGCGGCTTAGGCCTAAGGAATCAGCCCCAGCATTTT. Its protein product is CASGLGLRNQPQHF.

The sample holds a few counts of this clonotype. The chain joins TRBV25-1 to TRBJ1-3; D may be TRBD1 (5 bases). CDR3 length equals 15 residues. Trimming removed 6 bases at V and 0 bases at J, with 12 bases between. Germline V gene lookup returns CDR1 MGHDK and CDR2 SYGVNS. In nucleotides, the CDR3 is TGTGCCAGCAGAGGGAGGGACCACTCTGGAAACACCATATATTTT. Its protein is CASRGRDHSGNTIYF.

This clonotype was observed at least ten times. V usage is TRBV29-1 and J usage is TRBJ2-7; D may be TRBD1 (5 bases). V was shortened by 7 bases and J by 4 bases, with 20 bases between the two germline ends. CDR1 SQVTM and CDR2 ANQGSEA come from the germline V gene. The CDR3 totals 14 residues. The CDR3 here is CSASGGQGWYEQYF. The CDR3 coding sequence is TGCAGCGCCTCAGGCGGCCAGGGATGGTACGAGCAGTACTTC.

This clonotype was found once. This chain uses TRBV7-3 with TRBJ2-5; perhaps D is TRBD1 or TRBD2 (6 bases each). The CDR3 consists of 16 residues. Germline V CDR1 and CDR2: SGHTA, FQGTGA. The V and J ends lost 3 bases and 5 bases respectively, with 19 bases between them. This CDR3 reads CASSLGAGRDGETQYF. Here the CDR3 DNA reads TGTGCCAGCAGCTTGGGGGCAGGGCGGGACGGGGAGACCCAGTACTTC.

Only a few counts were recorded for this clonotype. This chain joins TRBV7-9 and TRBJ2-7; 12 bases match TRBD1. The CDR3 extends over 15 amino acids. Germline V lookup: CDR1 SEHNR, CDR2 FQNEAQ (reference sequence). J gave up 6 bases and V 11 bases, and 14 bases lay outside the gene matches. The CDR3 reads CAVPEGDRGPFEQYF. In DNA, the CDR3 is TGTGCCGTCCCGGAGGGGGACAGGGGGCCTTTCGAGCAGTACTTC.

V and J are TRBV20-1 and TRBJ2-5; D is unclear. The CDR3 extends over 14 amino acids. Trimming shortened V by 0 bases and J by 0 bases, and 8 bases separated the two germline ends. The germline CDR1 and CDR2 sequences are DFQATT and SNEGSKA (reference sequence). The CDR3 DNA sequence: TGCAGTGCTAGAGATTTGATGTACCAAGAGACCCAGTACTTC. Translating gives CSARDLMYQETQYF.

This rearrangement joins TRBV7-2 to TRBJ1-1; D may be TRBD1 (5 bases). CDR3 length: 13 amino acids. Trimming removed 6 bases from V and 4 bases from J, with 12 bases in between. Per the germline V gene, CDR1 is SGHTA and CDR2 is FQGNSA. CDR3 residues: CASRKGCITEAFF. The CDR3 coding sequence is TGTGCCAGCAGAAAGGGGTGTATCACTGAAGCTTTCTTT.